This entry describes one TCR beta chain. The antigen this receptor binds is unknown. No base quality values were provided; no much bigger clone lies one nucleotide off. To demonstrate the VDJtools post-analysis software, TCR beta repertoires were profiled from the peripheral blood of 10 to 15 young patients with multiple sclerosis. Multiple sclerosis patients were children and adolescents aged 6 to 15 years. The data belong to a study of post-analysis software for immune sequencing data (dated by TCRdb to 2015 to 2017). With respect to the entire study: The recorded disease courses included relapsing-remitting, secondary progressive and progressive-relapsing multiple sclerosis, and some patients had no subtype annotation. The multiple sclerosis patient repertoires were compared with 11 previously published healthy control repertoires from donors aged about 6 to 26 years. A subset of samples was prepared in parallel using single-end sample barcoding, then pooled and co-amplified after Illumina adapter ligation. On the study overall, not on this receptor specifically: Significantly lower normalized Chao1 diversity was found in multiple sclerosis patients than in controls, suggesting substantial peripheral T-cell clonal expansion. Direct clustering with F measure showed strong co-clustering of samples prepared in the same batch, prompting a batch-effect correction. Patients showed significantly higher frequencies than controls for a few TRBV segments, among them TRBV5-6, TRBV5-1 and TRBV20-1. The control group was slightly older than the multiple sclerosis patient group.

The CDR3 covers 15 residues, taking in both the cysteine and the phenylalanine. Only the CDR3 DNA is retained, 45 bases long and in frame from the first base. Trimming accounts for 4 bases at V and 6 bases at J, while the number of junction bases matched to no gene is 10. The germline V gene provides CDR1 SGHDT and CDR2 YYEEEE. Library preparation used PCR. Sequenced using an Illumina HiSeq 2500. To reduce PCR and sequencing biases, unique molecular identifiers were built into the TCR beta cDNA libraries. Every 1 to 10 million input T cells yielded about 500,000 cDNA molecules, meaning each molecule approximated one T cell. Patient libraries were prepared and sequenced with the same protocol used for the earlier healthy control dataset. Within a given batch, samples were prepared together, multiplexed and sequenced on the same HiSeq lane. As for the authors' bioinformatics: Raw barcoded reads were processed with MIGEC, and single-read molecular identifier groups were discarded before consensus assembly and CDR3 extraction. VDJtools was used for post-analysis of the clonotype tables, with diversity normalized by down-sampling every dataset to the smallest sample size. In repertoire overlap clustering, CDR3 amino acid sequences, but not nucleotide sequences, were matched to correct batch-related cross-sample contamination. TCRdb passed the public sequencing reads through fastp at Q25 and MiXCR, retaining productive beta sequences. Every CDR3 protein is listed once, alongside the most common genes and DNA of its rows. The V and J calls shown here were made by TCRdb, not taken from the authors' results. The sample yields approximately 690,000 distinct CDR3 sequences; roughly three fifths were counted once. Around 11% of the sample goes to the ten largest clones.

Material for sequencing was blood. The TCR sequence derives from a girl between 2 and 10 years old with multiple sclerosis. The chain links TRBV5-6 with TRBJ2-7, and TRBD1 matches 10 of the central bases. The nucleotide sequence is given as TGTGCCAGCAGCAAACCGGGACAGGGGTCTAGCGAGCAGTACTTC. Translated, it reads CASSKPGQGSSEQYF.